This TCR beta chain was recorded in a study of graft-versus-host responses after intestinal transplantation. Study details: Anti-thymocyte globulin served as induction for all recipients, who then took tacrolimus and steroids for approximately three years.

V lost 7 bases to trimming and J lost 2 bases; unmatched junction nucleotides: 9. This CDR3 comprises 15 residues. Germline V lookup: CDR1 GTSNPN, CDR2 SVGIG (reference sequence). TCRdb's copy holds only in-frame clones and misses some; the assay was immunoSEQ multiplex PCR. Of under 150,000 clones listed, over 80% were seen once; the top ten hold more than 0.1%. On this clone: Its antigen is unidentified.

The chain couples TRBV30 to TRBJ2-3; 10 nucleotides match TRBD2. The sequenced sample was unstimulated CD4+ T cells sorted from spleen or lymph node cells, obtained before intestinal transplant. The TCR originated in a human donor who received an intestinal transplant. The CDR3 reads CAFQIAGGLTDTQYF. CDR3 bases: TGTGCCTTCCAAATAGCGGGAGGACTCACAGATACGCAGTATTTT.